Presented here are 29 T cell receptor beta chains from one specimen sequenced in a study of cytomegalovirus exposure and HLA in healthy donors. Measured with immunoSEQ multiplex PCR; TCRdb has only the in-frame clones, and not every one. The sample lists 90,000 to 120,000 clones, more than 90% seen once, with roughly 0.7% in the top ten. Sequenced sample: PBMCs. These receptors all stem from a woman between 18 and 30 years old in good health and CMV-seronegative.

V usage is TRBV4-1 and J usage is TRBJ2-1, with 10 positions matching TRBD2. CDR3 length equals 13 residues. Germline V gene sequence: CDR1 MGHRA, CDR2 YSYEKL. J was trimmed by 15 bases and V by 2 bases; bases with no gene match: 7. The DNA of the CDR3 is TGCGCCAGCAGCCAATTCCTAGCGGGGGCCCCGTTCTTC. Translation: CASSQFLAGAPFF.

This chain joins TRBV10-3 and TRBJ1-5, with 9 bases identical to TRBD1. V gave up 11 bases and J gave up 4 bases; unmatched junction bases: 18. Per germline, CDR1 ENHRY and CDR2 SYGVKD. The CDR3 extends over 17 amino acids. For the CDR3, the DNA is TGTGCCCCGATCCGGGACAGGGTTCTTAGTCCTAATCAGCCCCAGCATTTT. Translated, it gives CAPIRDRVLSPNQPQHF.

The chain joins TRBV9 to TRBJ2-7; D is unresolved. Germline loops: CDR1 SGDLS, CDR2 YYNGEE. This CDR3 comprises 12 residues. V was cut by 3 bases and J by 3 bases, with 7 bases left in between. This CDR3 reads CASSATGYEQYF. The CDR3 DNA reads TGTGCCAGCAGCGCAACTGGCTACGAGCAGTACTTC.

In this sample, this clone turned up once. The chain recombines TRBV29-1 with TRBJ2-2; D is perhaps TRBD2 (5 bases). The CDR3 covers 14 residues. With 5 bases removed from V and 3 bases from J, the gap between germline ends came to 13 bases. Germline V gene data show CDR1 as SQVTM and CDR2 as ANQGSEA. For the CDR3, the DNA is TGCAGCGTTATACCGGGGAAAGACACCGGGGAGCTGTTTTTT. Translating gives CSVIPGKDTGELFF.

This clone was counted a single time. The genes are TRBV6-6 and TRBJ1-2; D is perhaps TRBD1 (6 bases). Germline CDR1 MNHNY, CDR2 SVGAGI (reference sequence). The V and J ends lost 6 bases and 7 bases respectively, with 18 bases between them. This CDR3 contains 14 residues. In DNA, the CDR3 is TGTGCCAGCAGCACCTCGGGGGGGGCGGGTGGCTACACCTTC. Its translation is CASSTSGGAGGYTF.

This clone was picked up one time. The genes are TRBV7-9 and TRBJ1-1; 7 bases are a match to TRBD1. Germline V gene lookup returns CDR1 SEHNR and CDR2 FQNEAQ (reference sequence). The J segment lost 5 bases and the V segment lost 5 bases, leaving 11 bases of the junction unmatched. This CDR3 region has 15 residues. The CDR3 protein is CASSHPRTGDTEAFF. In DNA, the CDR3 is TGTGCCAGCAGCCACCCCCGAACAGGGGATACTGAAGCTTTCTTT.

The chain employs TRBV4-3 and TRBJ1-1; 7 positions agree with TRBD1. CDR1 and CDR2 (germline): LGHNA, YSLEER. Trimming removed 7 bases from V and 0 bases from J; junction bases left unmatched: 5. The CDR3 spans 14 residues. The CDR3 sequence is CASTQGGMNTEAFF. CDR3 in DNA: TGCGCCAGCACCCAGGGGGGAATGAACACTGAAGCTTTCTTT.

The rearrangement joins TRBV7-3 to TRBJ2-3; 11 positions agree with TRBD2. The germline V gene encodes CDR1 SGHTA and CDR2 FQGTGA. Trimming removed 5 bases from V and 2 bases from J; junction bases left unmatched: 6. The CDR3 loop spans 16 amino acids. DNA for the CDR3: TGTGCCAGCAGCCCACTAGCGGGGGCCCTCACAGATACGCAGTATTTT. It yields the protein CASSPLAGALTDTQYF.

The chain uses TRBV6-5 and TRBJ1-1, with D hard to call. Between the trimmed V and J ends, which lost 0 bases and 3 bases, there was a span of 11 bases. Germline lookup yields CDR1 MNHEY and CDR2 SVGAGI. The CDR3 totals 15 residues. This chain's CDR3 is CASSYSNNGYTEAFF. The CDR3 DNA follows: TGTGCCAGCAGTTACTCGAATAACGGGTACACTGAAGCTTTCTTT.

This chain links TRBV28 with TRBJ2-3, with TRBD2 matching 7 bases. Germline CDR1 MDHEN, CDR2 SYDVKM. This CDR3 is built from 16 residues. With V trimmed by 6 bases and J by 2 bases, 11 bases remained unmatched. CDR3: CASSLPRLAPTDTQYF. The CDR3 region has the DNA TGTGCCAGCAGCCTACCCCGACTAGCCCCCACAGATACGCAGTATTTT.

The J gene is TRBJ1-1, the V gene TRBV5-1; the D gene is possibly TRBD1 (5 bases). Per the germline V gene, CDR1 is SGHRS and CDR2 is YFSETQ. This CDR3 is built from 14 residues. Trimming stripped 6 bases from V and 1 base from J, with 13 bases between. The CDR3 loop is CASKVQAGNTEAFF. The CDR3 region has the DNA TGCGCCAGCAAAGTACAGGCCGGGAACACTGAAGCTTTCTTT.

V is TRBV28 and J is TRBJ2-7; 7 bases fit TRBD1. CDR3 length: 13 residues. The ends lost 4 bases at V and 6 bases at J; junction bases unmatched: 6. CDR1 and CDR2 from the germline V gene are MDHEN and SYDVKM. The CDR3 DNA sequence: TGTGCCAGCAGTTCTCCCCCAGGGGGCGAGCAGTACTTC. Translated, it gives CASSSPPGGEQYF. Based on the CDR3 plus reference TRBV28 and TRBJ2-7, the full variable domain is DVKVTQSSRYLVKRTGEKVFLECVQDMDHENMFWYRQDPGLGLRLIYFSYDVKMKEKGDIPEGYSVSREKKERFSLILESASTNQTSMYLCASSSPPGGEQYFGPGTRLTVT.

The chain has TRBV2 and TRBJ2-7, with TRBD2 matching 11 bases. The CDR3 runs to 14 residues. Germline assignment: CDR1 SNHLY and CDR2 FYNNEI. Trimming cost V 5 bases and J 2 bases; bases outside gene matches: 2. In DNA, the CDR3 is TGTGCCAGCAGTCTAGCGGGGGGCACCTACGAGCAGTACTTC. Its protein product is CASSLAGGTYEQYF.

The table lists this clone with a count of one. V gene TRBV7-6 combines with J gene TRBJ2-1, with 11 bases lining up with TRBD2. This CDR3 comprises 14 residues. The junction had 9 bases not matched to a gene; V was cut back by 8 bases and J by 9 bases. The germline CDR1 and CDR2 sequences are SGHVS and FNYEAQ. The CDR3 here is CASALSGGAGEQFF. The CDR3 coding sequence is TGTGCCAGCGCCCTTAGCGGGGGGGCTGGTGAGCAGTTCTTC.

The chain employs TRBV7-6 and TRBJ2-3; D unclear. The CDR3 is 13 residues long. The V end was cut by 4 bases, the J end by 0 bases, with 5 bases between. Germline CDR1 SGHVS, CDR2 FNYEAQ. In DNA form, the CDR3 reads TGTGCCAGCAGCTCAGTGAGCACAGATACGCAGTATTTT. This encodes CASSSVSTDTQYF.

The chain uses TRBV7-3 and TRBJ2-1, with TRBD2 matching 7 bases. This CDR3 is built from 18 residues. J was trimmed by 7 bases and V by 4 bases; bases with no gene match: 19. CDR1 is SGHTA and CDR2 is FQGTGA in the germline V gene. The CDR3 nucleotides read TGTGCCAGCAGCTCCTCGGGTTGGGGGACTACCGGGATGAATGAGCAGTTCTTC. This encodes CASSSSGWGTTGMNEQFF.

V gene TRBV12-5 combines with J gene TRBJ2-7; TRBD1 matches 8 bases. V lost 2 bases, J lost 2 bases, and 5 bases stayed unmatched. The CDR3 covers 15 residues. The germline CDR1 and CDR2 sequences are LGHNT and FRNRAP. The CDR3 DNA is TGTGCTAGTGGTTTGCCGGGACAGGACGCCTACGAGCAGTACTTC. This translates into CASGLPGQDAYEQYF.

CDR3 DNA: TGCAGTGTTGACAGGGGAAACACCATATATTTT. It is translated as CSVDRGNTIYF. The chain joins TRBV20-1 to TRBJ1-3; perhaps TRBD1 as D (6 bases). CDR3 length: 11 residues. Germline V gene lookup returns CDR1 DFQATT and CDR2 SNEGSKA (reference sequence). V was cut by 7 bases and J by 4 bases, with 8 bases left in between.

The chain has TRBV10-3 and TRBJ2-7, with 10 nucleotides matching TRBD1. Trimming cost V 3 bases and J 9 bases; bases outside gene matches: 11. Germline CDR1 and CDR2: ENHRY and SYGVKD. This CDR3 contains 15 residues. Here the CDR3 reads CAISEPGQGPQGQYF. The CDR3 nucleotides are TGTGCCATCAGTGAACCGGGACAGGGGCCCCAGGGGCAGTACTTC.

V is TRBV6-5 and J is TRBJ2-3; D not resolved. Between the trimmed V and J ends, which lost 6 bases and 6 bases, there was a span of 7 bases. CDR3 length equals 11 residues. Germline V gene data show CDR1 as MNHEY and CDR2 as SVGAGI. The CDR3 is CASSLLDTQYF. The CDR3, as DNA: TGTGCCAGCAGCCTCTTGGATACGCAGTATTTT.

This clone was picked up one time. The J gene is TRBJ2-1, the V gene TRBV2; 7 nucleotides line up with TRBD2. Trimming at V came to 4 bases and at J to 9 bases, leaving 15 bases not matched to a gene. The germline CDR1 and CDR2 sequences are SNHLY and FYNNEI. The CDR3 contains 16 residues. The CDR3 DNA reads TGTGCCAGCAGTGTACGAGATCGGGGGGAAGCTGGTGAGCAGTTCTTC. Translating it yields CASSVRDRGEAGEQFF. Drawing the rest from reference TRBV2 and TRBJ2-1, the complete variable domain is EPEVTQTPSHQVTQMGQEVILRCVPISNHLYFYWYRQILGQKVEFLVSFYNNEISEKSEIFDDQFSVERPDGSNFTLKIRSTKLEDSAMYFCASSVRDRGEAGEQFFGPGTRLTVL.

This clone showed up just a few times. This chain connects TRBV7-2 to TRBJ1-6; 10 bases line up with TRBD1. Germline CDR1 reads SGHTA; CDR2 reads FQGNSA. The CDR3 loop spans 16 amino acids. V dropped 5 bases and J dropped 9; count of bases not matched to a gene: 10. The CDR3 protein is CASSSAAGTGASPLHF. The CDR3 DNA follows: TGTGCCAGCAGCAGCGCGGCAGGGACAGGGGCTTCACCCCTCCACTTT.

V usage is TRBV7-2 and J usage is TRBJ2-1, with 8 bases fitting TRBD2. The CDR3 contains 16 residues. J lost 4 bases, V lost 1 base, and 6 bases had no gene match. CDR1 SGHTA and CDR2 FQGNSA come from the germline V gene. The CDR3 loop is CASSLDGGGLYNEQFF. As DNA, the CDR3 is TGTGCCAGCAGCTTAGACGGGGGGGGTCTTTACAATGAGCAGTTCTTC.

V usage is TRBV7-6 and J usage is TRBJ1-4, with TRBD1 matching over 12 bases. Germline trimming cut 5 bases from V and 7 bases from J; bases unmatched to any gene: 11. CDR1 is SGHVS, CDR2 FNYEAQ, per germline. This CDR3 contains 17 residues. The CDR3 sequence: CASSHTGTGGAGEKLFF. Here the CDR3 DNA reads TGTGCCAGCAGCCATACCGGGACAGGGGGCGCAGGTGAAAAACTGTTTTTT.

This clone was counted once. Other DNA sequences in this sample translate to the same CDR3. V is TRBV10-3 and J is TRBJ2-2; 7 nucleotides line up with TRBD2. This CDR3 spans 14 amino acids. CDR1 ENHRY and CDR2 SYGVKD come from the germline V gene. The V segment lost 4 bases and the J segment 5 bases; nucleotides outside the gene matches: 4. The CDR3 sequence is CAISGGGPTGELFF. In DNA form, the CDR3 reads TGTGCCATCAGTGGGGGGGGTCCAACCGGGGAGCTGTTTTTT.

V gene TRBV5-6 combines with J gene TRBJ2-5; tentatively, D is TRBD1 (5 bases). Between the trimmed V and J ends, which lost 3 bases and 10 bases, there was a span of 19 bases. The germline gives CDR1 SGHDT, CDR2 YYEEEE. This CDR3 is 14 amino acids long. CDR3 in DNA: TGTGCCAGCAGCTCAGACAGACAAGCTAGGCGCCAGTACTTC. Residues: CASSSDRQARRQYF. Full variable domain (missing parts from reference TRBV5-6 and TRBJ2-5): DAGVTQSPTHLIKTRGQQVTLRCSPKSGHDTVSWYQQALGQGPQFIFQYYEEEERQRGNFPDRFSGHQFPNYSSELNVNALLLGDSALYLCASSSDRQARRQYFGPGTRLLVL.

This chain joins TRBV9 and TRBJ2-3; no firm D call. The V gene lost 4 bases and the J gene lost 0 bases, with 6 bases spanning the gap. The CDR3 loop spans 13 amino acids. Germline assignment: CDR1 SGDLS and CDR2 YYNGEE. The CDR3: CASSPTSTDTQYF. The DNA for the CDR3 is TGTGCCAGCAGCCCTACTAGCACAGATACGCAGTATTTT.

This chain uses TRBV4-1 with TRBJ1-4; D might be TRBD1 (5 bases). The CDR3 has 21 amino acids. The V gene lost 4 bases and the J gene lost 0 bases, with 27 bases spanning the gap. The germline V gene encodes CDR1 MGHRA and CDR2 YSYEKL. CDR3 residues: CASSLHRSRPPFVATNEKLFF. For the CDR3, the DNA is TGCGCCAGCAGCCTTCACAGGTCCAGGCCCCCTTTCGTTGCAACTAATGAAAAACTGTTTTTT.

The chain carries TRBV6-6 and TRBJ2-7; D might be TRBD1 (5 bases). Trimming shortened V by 7 bases and J by 7 bases, and 23 bases separated the two germline ends. The germline V gene encodes CDR1 MNHNY and CDR2 SVGAGI (reference sequence). The CDR3 is 15 amino acids. The CDR3 DNA is TGTGCCAGCACCCTAACCGGTTGGTCCCAGGGAGAGCAGTACTTC. Its protein product is CASTLTGWSQGEQYF.